This T cell receptor beta chain originates from a study of OX40 agonist ivuxolimab in advanced cancers. Whole-study context: Subjects had a mean age of about 60 years, with a range of 23 to 79; more than 70% were male.

The table came from immunoSEQ multiplex PCR; TCRdb's copy has only in-frame clones and leaves some out. This sample has about 83,000 clones; around 84% occur once, and the top ten carry around 1.5%. CDR3 length: 15 residues. Germline V CDR1 and CDR2: SEHNR, FQNEAQ (reference sequence). Trimming removed 2 bases from V and 5 bases from J, with 12 bases in between. Specimen: CD4+ or CD8+ T cells sorted from blood, collected in a trial of the OX40 agonist ivuxolimab. The chain links TRBV7-9 to TRBJ2-2; no clear D gene. This clonotype originated in an adult with an advanced solid tumor such as melanoma, head and neck, liver or kidney cancer. This chain's CDR3 is CASSLKGSLTGELFF. In DNA, the CDR3 is TGTGCCAGCAGCTTAAAAGGGTCCTTGACCGGGGAGCTGTTTTTT.